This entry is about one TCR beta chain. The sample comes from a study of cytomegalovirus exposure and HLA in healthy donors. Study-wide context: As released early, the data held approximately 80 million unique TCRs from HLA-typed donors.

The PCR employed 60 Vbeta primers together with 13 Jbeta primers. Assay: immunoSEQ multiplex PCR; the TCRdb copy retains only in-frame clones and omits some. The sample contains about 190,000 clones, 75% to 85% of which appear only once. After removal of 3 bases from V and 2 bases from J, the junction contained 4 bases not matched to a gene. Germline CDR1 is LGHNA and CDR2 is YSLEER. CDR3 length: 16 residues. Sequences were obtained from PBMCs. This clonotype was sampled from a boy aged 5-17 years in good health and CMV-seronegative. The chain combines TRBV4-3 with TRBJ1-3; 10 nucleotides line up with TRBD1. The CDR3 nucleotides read TGCGCCAGCAGCCACACTGACAGGGGGCCTGGAAACACCATATATTTT. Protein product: CASSHTDRGPGNTIYF.